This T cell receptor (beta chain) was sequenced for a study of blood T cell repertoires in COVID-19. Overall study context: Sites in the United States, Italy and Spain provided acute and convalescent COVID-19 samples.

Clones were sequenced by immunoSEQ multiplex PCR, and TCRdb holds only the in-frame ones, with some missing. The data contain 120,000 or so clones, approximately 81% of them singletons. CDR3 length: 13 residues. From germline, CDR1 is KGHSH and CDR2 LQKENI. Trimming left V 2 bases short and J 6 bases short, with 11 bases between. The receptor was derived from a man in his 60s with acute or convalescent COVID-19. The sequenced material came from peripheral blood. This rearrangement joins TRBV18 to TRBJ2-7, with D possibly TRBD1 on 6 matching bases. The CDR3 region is CASSPNREREQYF. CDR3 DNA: TGTGCCAGCTCACCAAACAGGGAACGCGAGCAGTACTTC.